This TCR beta chain was identified in a study of blood T cell repertoires in COVID-19. For the study at large: Sample material is recorded as cDNA or gDNA derived from T cells, B-cell-depleted T cells, or PBMCs.

The CDR3 is 13 amino acids. Trimming removed 6 bases at V and 3 bases at J, with 9 bases between. This clone is a singleton in its sample. The repertoire was sequenced with immunoSEQ multiplex PCR; TCRdb's copy has only in-frame clones and lacks some. The sample lists about 93,000 clones, roughly 90% occurring once. This rearrangement joins TRBV12-3 or TRBV12-4 to TRBJ2-1; possible D gene TRBD2, 6 bases. Sequenced material: peripheral blood. The origin of this receptor is a man aged 50-59 years with acute or convalescent COVID-19. DNA of the CDR3: TGTGCCAGCAGCCAGGGACTCTACAATGAGCAGTTCTTC. It codes for CASSQGLYNEQFF.